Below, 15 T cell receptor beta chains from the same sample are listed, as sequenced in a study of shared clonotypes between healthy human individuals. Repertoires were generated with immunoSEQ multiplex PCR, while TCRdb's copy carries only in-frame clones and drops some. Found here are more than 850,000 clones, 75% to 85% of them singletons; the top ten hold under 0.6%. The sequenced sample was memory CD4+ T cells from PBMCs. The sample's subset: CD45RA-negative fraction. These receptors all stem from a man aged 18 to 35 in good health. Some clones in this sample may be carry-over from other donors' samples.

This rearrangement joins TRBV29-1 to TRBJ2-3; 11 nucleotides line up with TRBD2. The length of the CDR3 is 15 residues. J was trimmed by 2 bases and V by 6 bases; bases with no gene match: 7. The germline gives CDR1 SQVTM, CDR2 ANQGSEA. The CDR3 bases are TGCAGCGTCGAGGGGACTAGCGGAACCACAGATACGCAGTATTTT. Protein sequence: CSVEGTSGTTDTQYF.

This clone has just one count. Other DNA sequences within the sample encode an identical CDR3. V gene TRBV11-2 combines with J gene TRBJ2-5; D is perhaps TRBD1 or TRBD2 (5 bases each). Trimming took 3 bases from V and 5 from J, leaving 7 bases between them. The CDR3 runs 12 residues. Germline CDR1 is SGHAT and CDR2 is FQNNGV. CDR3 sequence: CASSLGRETQYF. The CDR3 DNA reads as TGTGCCAGCAGCTTGGGACGGGAGACCCAGTACTTC.

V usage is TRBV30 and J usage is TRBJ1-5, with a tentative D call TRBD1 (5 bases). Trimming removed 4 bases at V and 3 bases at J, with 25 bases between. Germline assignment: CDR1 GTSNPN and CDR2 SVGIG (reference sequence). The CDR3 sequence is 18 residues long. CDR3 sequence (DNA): TGTGCCTGGACCGCAAACCCCAGACAATCAGGGTACAATCAGCCCCAGCATTTT. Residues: CAWTANPRQSGYNQPQHF.

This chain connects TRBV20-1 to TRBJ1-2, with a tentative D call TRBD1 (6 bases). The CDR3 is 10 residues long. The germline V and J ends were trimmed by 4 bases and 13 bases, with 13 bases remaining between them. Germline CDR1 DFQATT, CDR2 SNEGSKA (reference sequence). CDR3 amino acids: CSAISGAFTF. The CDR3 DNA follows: TGCAGTGCTATATCAGGGGCGTTCACCTTC.

In DNA form, the CDR3 reads TGTGCCAGCTCCCCGGGACGGGTGAATGAAAAACTGTTTTTT. Its translation is CASSPGRVNEKLFF. V is TRBV2 and J is TRBJ1-4, with D possibly TRBD1 on 5 matching bases. The CDR3 is made up of 14 amino acids. Trimming left V 8 bases short and J 5 bases short, with 15 bases between. Per the germline V gene, CDR1 is SNHLY and CDR2 is FYNNEI. Full variable domain (remainder filled in from reference TRBV2 and TRBJ1-4): EPEVTQTPSHQVTQMGQEVILRCVPISNHLYFYWYRQILGQKVEFLVSFYNNEISEKSEIFDDQFSVERPDGSNFTLKIRSTKLEDSAMYFCASSPGRVNEKLFFGSGTQLSVL.

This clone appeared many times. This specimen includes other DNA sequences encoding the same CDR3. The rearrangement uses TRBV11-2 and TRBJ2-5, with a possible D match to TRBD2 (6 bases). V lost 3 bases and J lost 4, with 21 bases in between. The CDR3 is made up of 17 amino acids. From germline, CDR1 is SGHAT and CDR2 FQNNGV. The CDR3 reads CASSFTRHPFGRETQYF. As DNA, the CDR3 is TGTGCCAGCAGCTTTACCCGTCATCCCTTCGGGAGAGAGACCCAGTACTTC.

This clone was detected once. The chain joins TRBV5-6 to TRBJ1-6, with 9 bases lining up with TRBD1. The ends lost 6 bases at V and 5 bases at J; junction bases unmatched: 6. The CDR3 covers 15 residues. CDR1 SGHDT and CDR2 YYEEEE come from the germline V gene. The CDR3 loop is CASTPGQGDNSPLHF. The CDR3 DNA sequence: TGTGCCAGCACCCCGGGACAGGGCGATAATTCACCCCTCCACTTT.

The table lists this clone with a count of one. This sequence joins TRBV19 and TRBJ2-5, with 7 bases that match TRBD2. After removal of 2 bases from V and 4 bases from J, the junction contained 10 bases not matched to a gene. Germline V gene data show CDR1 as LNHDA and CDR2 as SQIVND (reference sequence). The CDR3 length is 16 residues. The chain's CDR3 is CASSITGSGRVETQYF. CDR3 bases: TGTGCCAGTAGTATAACGGGCTCAGGGAGGGTAGAGACCCAGTACTTC.

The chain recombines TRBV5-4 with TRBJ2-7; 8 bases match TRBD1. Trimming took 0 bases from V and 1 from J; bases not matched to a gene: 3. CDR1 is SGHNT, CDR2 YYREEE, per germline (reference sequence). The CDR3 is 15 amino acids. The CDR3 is CASSLGRTGSYEQYF. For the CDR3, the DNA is TGTGCCAGCAGCTTGGGACGGACAGGGTCCTACGAGCAGTACTTC.

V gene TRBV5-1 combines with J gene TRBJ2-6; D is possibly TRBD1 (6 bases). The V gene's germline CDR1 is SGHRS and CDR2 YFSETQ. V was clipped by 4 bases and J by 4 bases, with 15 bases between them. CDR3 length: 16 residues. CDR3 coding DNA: TGCGCCAGCAGCGTGGGACAACCGGCGGGGGCCAACGTCCTGACTTTC. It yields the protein CASSVGQPAGANVLTF.

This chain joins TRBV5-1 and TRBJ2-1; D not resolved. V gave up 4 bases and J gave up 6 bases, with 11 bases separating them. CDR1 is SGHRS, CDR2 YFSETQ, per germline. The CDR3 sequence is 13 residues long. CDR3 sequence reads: CASSLRAGNEQFF. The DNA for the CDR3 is TGCGCCAGCAGCCTCCGGGCCGGCAATGAGCAGTTCTTC.

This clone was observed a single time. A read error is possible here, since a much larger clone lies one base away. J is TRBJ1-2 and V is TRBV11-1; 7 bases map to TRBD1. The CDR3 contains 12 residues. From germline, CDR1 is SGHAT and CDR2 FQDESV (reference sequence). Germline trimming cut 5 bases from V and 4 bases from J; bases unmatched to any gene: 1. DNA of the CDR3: TGTGCCAGCAGCCGGGACAGCTATGGCTACACCTTC. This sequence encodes CASSRDSYGYTF. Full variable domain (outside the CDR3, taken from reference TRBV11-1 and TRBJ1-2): EAEVAQSPRYKITEKSQAVAFWCDPISGHATLYWYRQILGQGPELLVQFQDESVVDDSQLPKDRFSAERLKGVDSTLKIQPAELGDSAMYLCASSRDSYGYTFGSGTRLTVV.

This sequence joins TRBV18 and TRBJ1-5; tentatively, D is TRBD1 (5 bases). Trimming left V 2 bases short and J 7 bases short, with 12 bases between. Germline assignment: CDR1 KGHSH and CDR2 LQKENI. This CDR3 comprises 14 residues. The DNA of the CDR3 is TGTGCCAGCTCACCAGGCCCGGGACTCCAGCCCCAGCATTTT. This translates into CASSPGPGLQPQHF.

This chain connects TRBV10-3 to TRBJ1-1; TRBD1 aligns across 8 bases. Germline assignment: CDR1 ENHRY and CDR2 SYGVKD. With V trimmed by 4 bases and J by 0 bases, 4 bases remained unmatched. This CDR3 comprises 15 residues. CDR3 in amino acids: CAISGQGSVNTEAFF. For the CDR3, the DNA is TGTGCCATCAGTGGACAGGGGTCGGTGAACACTGAAGCTTTCTTT.

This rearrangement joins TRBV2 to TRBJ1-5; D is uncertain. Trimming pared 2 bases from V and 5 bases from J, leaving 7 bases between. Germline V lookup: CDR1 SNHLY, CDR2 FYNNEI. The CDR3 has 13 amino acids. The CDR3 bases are TGTGCCAGCAGTGAATTCCGGGATCAGCCCCAGCATTTT. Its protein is CASSEFRDQPQHF. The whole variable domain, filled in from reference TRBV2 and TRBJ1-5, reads EPEVTQTPSHQVTQMGQEVILRCVPISNHLYFYWYRQILGQKVEFLVSFYNNEISEKSEIFDDQFSVERPDGSNFTLKIRSTKLEDSAMYFCASSEFRDQPQHFGDGTRLSIL.